The rows below give T cell receptor beta chains drawn from one sample of a study of beta chain features in type 1 diabetes. Measured with immunoSEQ multiplex PCR; TCRdb has only the in-frame clones, and not every one. The sample contains about 320,000 clones, approximately 15% of which appear only once. The sample taken for sequencing was central memory CD4+ T cells from blood. These TCRs come from a man under 40 in good health. Each CDR3 is given with its conserved first and last residue. The D gene is left open where the match is weak. Clone size is stated in some rows and not others, as once, few, many or a class when expanded.

d_call	v_call	j_call	clone_size	cdr3_aa	cdr3_nt
.	TRBV5-1	TRBJ2-5	few	CASGHGQGIQETQYF	TGCGCCAGCGGCCACGGCCAGGGGATACAAGAGACCCAGTACTTC
.	TRBV7-9	TRBJ1-4	many	CASSAIQGREEKLFF	TGTGCCAGCAGCGCCATTCAGGGCCGGGAAGAAAAACTGTTTTTT
.	TRBV11-2	TRBJ2-3	.	CASSTIYSTDTQYF	TGTGCCAGCAGCACCATTTACTCCACAGATACGCAGTATTTT
.	TRBV21-1	TRBJ1-1	.	CASSKGVDTEAFF	TGTGCCAGCAGCAAAGGGGTGGACACTGAAGCTTTCTTT
.	TRBV19	TRBJ2-5	.	CASSPRDLGETQYF	TGTGCCAGTAGTCCACGGGACTTGGGAGAGACCCAGTACTTC
.	TRBV28	TRBJ2-5	.	CASTKGTQETQYF	TGTGCCAGCACCAAGGGAACCCAAGAGACCCAGTACTTC
.	TRBV10-2	TRBJ1-6	.	CASSGQGGNSPLHF	TGCGCCAGCAGTGGGCAGGGCGGTAATTCACCCCTCCACTTT
.	TRBV29-1	TRBJ2-1	few	CSVVVGRGSNEQFF	TGCAGCGTTGTCGTGGGCAGAGGTTCCAATGAGCAGTTCTTC
TRBD1	TRBV29-1	TRBJ1-4	few	CSVKQGSNEKLFF	TGCAGCGTTAAACAGGGGTCTAATGAAAAACTGTTTTTT
.	TRBV19	TRBJ2-5	many	CASRARAPETQYF	TGTGCCAGTAGGGCCAGGGCCCCTGAGACCCAGTACTTC
.	TRBV11-3	TRBJ2-4	few	CASSEGVGAKNIQYF	TGTGCCAGCAGCGAAGGGGTTGGAGCCAAAAACATTCAGTACTTC
TRBD1	TRBV29-1	TRBJ2-5	.	CSVGSGGRETQYF	TGCAGCGTGGGGTCAGGGGGTAGGGAGACCCAGTACTTC
.	TRBV6-6	TRBJ1-6	few	CASGGRGQGSPLHF	TGTGCCAGCGGTGGCCGGGGCCAGGGGTCACCCCTCCACTTT
.	TRBV11-3	TRBJ2-5	.	CASSLRHLQETQYF	TGTGCCAGCAGCCTTAGACACCTCCAAGAGACCCAGTACTTC
TRBD2	TRBV9	TRBJ2-3	.	CASSVRSLAGGRSPTDTQYF	TGTGCCAGCAGCGTTAGGAGTCTAGCGGGGGGGCGGTCCCCCACAGATACGCAGTATTTT
.	TRBV9	TRBJ2-2	few	CASSPRLGGGELFF	TGTGCCAGCAGCCCCCGGCTCGGGGGCGGGGAGCTGTTTTTT
.	TRBV7-2	TRBJ2-5	few	CASSLQAQQETQYF	TGTGCCAGCAGCTTACAGGCCCAACAAGAGACCCAGTACTTC
TRBD1	TRBV29-1	TRBJ2-1	few	CSEGQGNEQFF	TGCAGCGAGGGACAGGGAAATGAGCAGTTCTTC
.	TRBV4-3	TRBJ2-7	.	CASSQATSGYYMDEQYF	TGCGCCAGCAGCCAAGCGACCAGCGGTTACTATATGGACGAGCAGTACTTC
.	TRBV12-2	TRBJ2-5	once	CARRPGLAGTRQETQYF	TGTGCAAGGCGCCCGGGACTAGCGGGGACCCGCCAAGAGACCCAGTACTTC
TRBD1	TRBV7-2	TRBJ1-5	.	CASSLHPQTGVSNQPQHF	TGTGCCAGCAGCTTACACCCGCAGACAGGGGTTAGCAATCAGCCCCAGCATTTT
.	TRBV2	TRBJ1-6	few	CASRGQPNSPLHF	TGTGCCAGTAGAGGACAGCCCAATTCACCCCTCCACTTT
.	TRBV4-3	TRBJ1-4	.	CASSPDRGEKLFF	TGCGCCAGCAGCCCCGATCGGGGGGAAAAACTGTTTTTT
TRBD2	TRBV5-6	TRBJ2-5	few	CASSATLGLAGVRQETQYF	TGTGCCAGCAGCGCAACACTAGGGCTAGCGGGGGTGAGGCAAGAGACCCAGTACTTC
.	TRBV5-1	TRBJ1-1	.	CASSFGGGESTEAFF	TGCGCCAGCAGCTTTGGGGGCGGAGAGTCCACTGAAGCTTTCTTT
.	TRBV6-6	TRBJ2-7	few	CASSAAIYEQYF	TGTGCCAGCAGTGCCGCAATCTACGAGCAGTACTTC
TRBD1	TRBV4-3	TRBJ2-7	.	CASSQKVGGTGRTYEQYF	TGCGCCAGCAGCCAGAAAGTGGGCGGGACAGGGAGAACCTACGAGCAGTACTTC
TRBD1	TRBV29-1	TRBJ1-1	few	CSVMDRALGNTEAFF	TGCAGCGTGATGGACAGGGCGCTGGGAAACACTGAAGCTTTCTTT
.	TRBV11-2	TRBJ1-2	.	CASSTEGRTAPYNYGYTF	TGTGCCAGCAGCACAGAGGGCCGGACAGCACCTTATAACTATGGCTACACCTTC
.	TRBV18	TRBJ2-2	many	CASSPDQPTNTGELFF	TGTGCCAGCTCTCCGGACCAGCCCACGAACACCGGGGAGCTGTTTTTT
TRBD2	TRBV5-1	TRBJ2-3	few	CASSLVSSGGTDTQYF	TGCGCCAGCAGCTTGGTGTCTAGCGGGGGGACAGATACGCAGTATTTT
.	TRBV7-9	TRBJ2-3	few	CASSERRNTQYF	TGTGCCAGCAGCGAACGACGGAATACGCAGTATTTT
TRBD2	TRBV5-4	TRBJ2-3	.	CASSLNVLADTDTQYF	TGTGCCAGCAGCTTGAATGTGCTAGCGGACACAGATACGCAGTATTTT
.	TRBV7-2	TRBJ1-5	few	CASSLVVGSNQPQHF	TGTGCCAGCAGCTTAGTCGTAGGGAGCAATCAGCCCCAGCATTTT